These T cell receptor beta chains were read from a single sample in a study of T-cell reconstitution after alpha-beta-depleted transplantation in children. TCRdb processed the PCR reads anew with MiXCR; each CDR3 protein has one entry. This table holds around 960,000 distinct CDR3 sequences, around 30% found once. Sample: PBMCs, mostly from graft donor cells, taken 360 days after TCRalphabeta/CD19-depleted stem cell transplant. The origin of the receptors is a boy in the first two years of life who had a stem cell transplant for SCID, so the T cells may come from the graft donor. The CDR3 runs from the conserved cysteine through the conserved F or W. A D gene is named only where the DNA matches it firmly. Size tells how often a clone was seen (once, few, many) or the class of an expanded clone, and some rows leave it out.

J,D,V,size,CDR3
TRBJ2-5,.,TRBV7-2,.,CASTRTLGGAETQYF
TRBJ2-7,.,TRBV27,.,CASSLGAGQTYEQYF
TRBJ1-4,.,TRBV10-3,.,CAISDPNRETNEKLFF
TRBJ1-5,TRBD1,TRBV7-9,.,CASAGTVNQPQHF
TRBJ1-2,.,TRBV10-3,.,CAISESDGNYGYTF
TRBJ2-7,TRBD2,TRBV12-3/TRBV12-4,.,CASSLPGGAFNEQYF
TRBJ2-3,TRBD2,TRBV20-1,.,CSAPPSPNSGGSTDTQYF
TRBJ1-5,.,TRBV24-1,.,CATSAAGPYSNQPQHF
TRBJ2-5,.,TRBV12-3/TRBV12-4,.,CASSLGASGPLWWETQYF
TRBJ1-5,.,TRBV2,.,CASSEGLGTGNQPQHF
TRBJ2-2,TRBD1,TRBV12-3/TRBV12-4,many,CASRHRGSGELFF
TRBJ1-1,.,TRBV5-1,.,CASSLEGPYTYEAFF
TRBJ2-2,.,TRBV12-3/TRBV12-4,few,CAVRVSAYTGELFF
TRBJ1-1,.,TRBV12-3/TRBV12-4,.,CASSPSLSGQLPEAFF
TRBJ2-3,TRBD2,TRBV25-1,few,CASSEYPFSGVVGDTQYF
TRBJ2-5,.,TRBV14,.,CASSFRLGIQYF
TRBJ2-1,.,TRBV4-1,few,CASSPRGRNHEQFF
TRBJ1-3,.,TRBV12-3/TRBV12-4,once,CASSLYISGRGNTIYF
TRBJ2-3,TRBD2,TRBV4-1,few,CASSQDKAGGTDTQYF
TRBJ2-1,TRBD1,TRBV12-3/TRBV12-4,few,CASSFLGQGSNEQFF
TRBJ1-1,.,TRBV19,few,CASSIKGTEAFF
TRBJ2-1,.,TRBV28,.,CASTTGPYNEQFF
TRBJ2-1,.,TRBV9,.,CASSVVAGNEQFF
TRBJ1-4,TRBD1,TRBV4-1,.,CASSQGQGDEKLFF
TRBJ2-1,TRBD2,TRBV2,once,CASRVGTSGNEQFF
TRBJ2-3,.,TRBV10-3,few,CAISVGTLSTDTQYF
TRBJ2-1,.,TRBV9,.,CASSPPGLVNNEQFF
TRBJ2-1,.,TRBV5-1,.,CASSLVSGQSEQFF
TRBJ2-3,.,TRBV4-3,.,CASSQGGPLTNTQYF
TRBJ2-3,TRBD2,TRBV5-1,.,CASSLPGGTSTDTQYF
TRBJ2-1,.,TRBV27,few,CASSLIGENEQFF
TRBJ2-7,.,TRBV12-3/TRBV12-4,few,CASSLFWSYEQYF
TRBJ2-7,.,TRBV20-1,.,CSASRTVGAYEQYF
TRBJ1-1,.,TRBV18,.,CASSSQSGANTEAFF
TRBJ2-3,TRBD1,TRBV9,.,CASSRQGSGHRSNPTDTQYF
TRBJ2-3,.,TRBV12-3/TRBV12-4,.,CASSLALWSRRGEADTQYF
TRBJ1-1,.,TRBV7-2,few,CASSLVWSNTEAFF
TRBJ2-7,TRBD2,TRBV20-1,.,CSAKGLAGGASSYEQYF
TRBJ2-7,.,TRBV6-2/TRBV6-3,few,CASSSGEWHYEQYF
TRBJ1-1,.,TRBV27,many,CASSLGTSTEAFF
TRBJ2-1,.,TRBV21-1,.,CASSKTDWGAASSYNEQFF
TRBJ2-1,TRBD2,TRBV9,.,CASSGALAGGHTEQFF
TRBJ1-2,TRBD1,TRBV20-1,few,CSASRTGVGGYTF
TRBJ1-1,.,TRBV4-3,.,CASSQDRGWDTEAFF
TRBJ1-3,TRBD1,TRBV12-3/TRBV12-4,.,CASSLMGQGVGNTIYF
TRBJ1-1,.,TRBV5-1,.,CASSFTGNPSPNTEAFF
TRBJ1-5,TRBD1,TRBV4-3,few,CASSRRQWEGAYSNQPQHF
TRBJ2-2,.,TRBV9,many,CASSVLPGTGELFF
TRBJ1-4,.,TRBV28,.,CASSSRIATNEKLFF
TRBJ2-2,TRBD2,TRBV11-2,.,CASSPGLGDTGELFF